The T cell receptor beta chain described here comes from a study of T cells after yellow fever vaccination. General study results and limits: Some clonotypes were seen in both the CD4 and the CD8 compartments. These made up a small share and likely arose from convergent recombination. Researchers report a weaker secondary response that nonetheless peaked faster, day 5 versus 15.

This clonotype appeared a few times. Its specificity is unknown. TCRdb fed the 5' RACE reads into MiXCR, producing one record per CDR3 protein. The repertoire holds 510,000 or so distinct CDR3 sequences, with about 19% as singletons. The CDR3 covers 16 residues. Germline lookup yields CDR1 SGHTA and CDR2 FQGNSA. Trimming removed 6 bases at V and 0 bases at J, with 15 bases between. The receptor was isolated from a man younger than 40 who received the YFV17D yellow fever vaccine. Sequences were derived from PBMCs, sampled 15 days after the yellow fever booster vaccination. The chain combines TRBV7-2 with TRBJ2-4, with a possible D match to TRBD1 (7 bases). CDR3 DNA: TGTGCCAGCAGTCTGCGACAGGGACTAGCCAAAAACATTCAGTACTTC. Translating gives CASSLRQGLAKNIQYF.